This TCR beta chain was sequenced during a study of blood T cell repertoires in COVID-19. Whole-study context: Material from acute and convalescent COVID-19 was sourced from the United States, Italy and Spain. From T cells, B-cell-depleted T cells, or PBMCs came the material, which was cDNA or gDNA.

In the source study's methods: Amplification with reference gene primers provided the estimates of nucleated cell counts. Measured with immunoSEQ multiplex PCR; TCRdb has only the in-frame clones, and not every one. Clonal size and the V and J genes are those of that table, whereas D and trimming came from the DNA. This sample has some 370,000 clones, with roughly 90% found just once. The length of the CDR3 is 17 residues. The trim removed 5 bases at V and 4 bases at J, leaving 11 bases unmatched. Germline CDR1 MNHEY, CDR2 SMNVEV (reference sequence). V usage is TRBV27 and J usage is TRBJ1-3, with TRBD1 matching over 10 bases. Sequenced material: peripheral blood. The TCR comes from a man in his forties with acute or convalescent COVID-19. The CDR3 loop is CASSQLYGTGVGNTIYF. As DNA, the CDR3 is TGTGCCAGCAGTCAACTCTACGGGACAGGGGTCGGAAACACCATATATTTT.